The T cell receptor beta chain described here comes from a study of early T cells in non-severe SARS-CoV-2 infection. Study information: Bulk RNA isolated from unsorted whole blood underwent sequencing; chains were not paired. Study-wide results and caveats: Comparison of clonotypes with VDJdb favored anti-spike CD8 responses while missing private and CD4 specificities.

Researchers attached unique molecular identifiers to individual cDNA molecules. TCRdb re-called the 5' RACE reads through MiXCR, storing one row per CDR3 protein. Of about 69,000 distinct CDR3 sequences in the sample, 10% to 15% are singletons; the top ten hold 5% to 7.5%. This CDR3 spans 14 amino acids. The germline V gene has CDR1 SGHVS and CDR2 FNYEAQ. The ends were cut back, 1 base at V and 5 bases at J, with 11 bases in the middle. As to this clonotype: Its target is unknown.

Material for sequencing was whole blood. The chain joins TRBV7-6 to TRBJ2-5, with D unclear. The sequence derives from an adult who was a healthcare worker with PCR-confirmed SARS-CoV-2 infection or an uninfected control (not recorded which). CDR3 DNA: TGTGCCAGCAGCTTAGATTTTCGGTCGGAGACCCAGTACTTC. Translation gives CASSLDFRSETQYF.